This T cell receptor (beta chain) was recorded in a study of breast tumors, draining lymph nodes, adjacent tissues. Overall study results and limits: Compared with lymph nodes, tumors were less diverse; compared with nontumor tissue, more.

The lymph nodes were axillary draining lymph nodes from breast cancer patients. Via MiXCR, TCRdb re-called the multiplex PCR reads, giving one row per CDR3 protein. The sample lists 290,000 or so distinct CDR3 sequences, 30% seen once, with around 1% in the top ten. The sample holds a few counts of this clonotype. The antigen is not known. One base away lies a much larger clone, so this may be a sequencing read error. Germline V gene sequence: CDR1 LNHDA, CDR2 SQIVND (reference sequence). CDR3 length equals 12 residues. The chain employs TRBV19 and TRBJ2-7; 10 bases match TRBD2. The sample comprised axillary lymph node tissue. The source is a female donor with breast cancer. Some clones in this sample may be carry-over from other donors' samples. CDR3 sequence: CACRDLAGEFGF. CDR3 nucleotides: TGTGCCTGCCGGGACCTAGCGGGGGAGTTCGGCTTC. The full variable domain, with the rest looked up from reference TRBV19 and TRBJ2-7, is DGGITQSPKYLFRKEGQNVTLSCEQNLNHDAMYWYRQDPGQGLRLIYYSQIVNDFQKGDIAEGYSVSREKKESFPLTVTSAQKNPTAFYLCACRDLAGEFGFGPGTRLTVT.